The source of this T cell receptor (beta chain) is a study of vaccination effects on CD4 cells after COVID-19. Study background: A couple of convalescent patients gave samples 16 days and one week before vaccination.

Only in-frame clones appear in the TCRdb table, and some are missing; sequencing was by immunoSEQ multiplex PCR. The sample has under 35,000 clones; approximately 72% are singletons. Ahead of sequencing, the ViraFEST assay grew antigen-specific CD4+ T cells using viral peptide pools. The culture ran for roughly ten days, and then CD4+ T cells were isolated. PCR showed that the person got SARS-CoV-2 infection at some point between March and December 2020. Peptides at about 10 ug/ml and IL-2 at 10 IU/ml were added to some 1.9 million PBMC per well. The germline V gene encodes CDR1 KGHSH and CDR2 LQKENI. CDR3 size: 14 residues. V lost 2 bases and J lost 5, with 10 bases in between. With regard to this clone: As yet, its antigen is unknown.

Regarding the study as a whole: Marked clonal contraction was seen in infection- and vaccine-induced clones late after vaccination.

This clonotype was obtained from a human donor who had a prior SARS-CoV-2 infection. The V and J genes are TRBV18 and TRBJ1-5; TRBD1 might be the D (5 bases). This sample comprised CD4+ T cells from PBMCs cultured with a peptide pool, obtained before COVID-19 vaccination. The chain's CDR3 is CASSPGWGDQPQHF. The CDR3 region has the DNA TGTGCCAGCTCACCAGGGTGGGGGGATCAGCCCCAGCATTTT.